These T cell receptor beta chains were read from a single sample in a study of shared clonotypes between healthy human individuals. Using immunoSEQ multiplex PCR, the repertoire was profiled, and TCRdb retains in-frame clones only, with some absent. The table has a few hundred thousand clones, 73% seen once; the top ten hold about 9.4%. The sample consisted of memory CD4+ T cells sorted from blood. The origin of the receptors is a man younger than 45 in good health. The CDR3 runs from the conserved cysteine through the conserved F or W. The order of the fields is J gene, V gene, D gene, clone size, CDR3 DNA, CDR3 protein. D genes are given only for firm matches. The listing skips clone size in some rows; elsewhere it reads once, few, many or a size class.

>TRBJ2-7|TRBV5-1|-|-
TGCGCCAGCAGCTTGGAGGGCTGGTTCGGAGACGAGCAGTACTTC
CASSLEGWFGDEQYF
>TRBJ2-5|TRBV5-4|TRBD1|few
TGTGCCAGCAGCTTGCAGGGGACAGAAGAGACCCAGTACTTC
CASSLQGTEETQYF
>TRBJ2-7|TRBV5-1|-|few
TGCGCCAGCAGCTTGGTCCTTAATTCGTACGAGCAGTACTTC
CASSLVLNSYEQYF
>TRBJ2-7|TRBV11-3|-|-
TGTGCCAGCAGCTTAGGAACGGGGAGAGAGCAGTACTTC
CASSLGTGREQYF
>TRBJ2-7|TRBV5-1|-|-
TGCGCCAGCAGCTTGGACAGAAGCTACGAGCAGTACTTC
CASSLDRSYEQYF
>TRBJ1-5|TRBV19|-|few
TGTGCCAGTAGTATCCGGGGGAATAGCAATCAGCCCCAGCATTTT
CASSIRGNSNQPQHF
>TRBJ2-1|TRBV7-6|-|-
TGTGCCAGCAGCTTAGGCGCCCGTAATGAGCAGTTCTTC
CASSLGARNEQFF
>TRBJ1-5|TRBV18|-|-
TGTGCCAGCTCACCCCGGGCAGGGGTTAATCAGCCCCAGCATTTT
CASSPRAGVNQPQHF
>TRBJ2-5|TRBV11-2|TRBD1|-
TGTGCCAGCAGCAAGGGACAGGGGAGAGAAGAGACCCAGTACTTC
CASSKGQGREETQYF
>TRBJ2-3|TRBV4-1|-|few
TGCGCCAGCAGCATTGAAGATCTTAGAACGCAGTATTTT
CASSIEDLRTQYF
>TRBJ2-3|TRBV5-6|TRBD2|few
TGTGCCAGCAGCTCCCTTACTAGCGGGAGGGCCATAGATACGCAGTATTTT
CASSSLTSGRAIDTQYF
>TRBJ2-2|TRBV7-2|-|-
TGTGCCAGCAGCCCCCATCTTTTGGTCGGGGAGCTGTTTTTT
CASSPHLLVGELFF
>TRBJ2-4|TRBV11-2|-|-
TGTGCCAGCAGCTTAGAAATAGCCAAAAACATTCAGTACTTC
CASSLEIAKNIQYF
>TRBJ1-1|TRBV11-2|TRBD1|-
TGTGCCAGCAGCTTTGGGGACAGGGTGATGGACACTGAAGCTTTCTTT
CASSFGDRVMDTEAFF
>TRBJ2-2|TRBV19|-|-
TGTGCCAGTAGCCGAAACAGACTGCAGAACACCGGGGAGCTGTTTTTT
CASSRNRLQNTGELFF
>TRBJ1-1|TRBV28|-|-
TGTGCCAGCAGTTTATCTTTTTTAGGCACTGAAGCTTTCTTT
CASSLSFLGTEAFF
>TRBJ1-2|TRBV6-1|TRBD1|-
TGTGCCAGCAGTGAAGAGAGGGGGCTAGGCTACACCTTC
CASSEERGLGYTF
>TRBJ1-1|TRBV18|TRBD1|few
TGTGCCAGCTCATCGGGACAGGGTGGTATCACTGAAGCTTTCTTT
CASSSGQGGITEAFF
>TRBJ2-7|TRBV7-2|-|-
TGTGCCAGCAGCGGGAGAGCAGAACCCTACGAGCAGTACTTC
CASSGRAEPYEQYF
>TRBJ2-7|TRBV19|-|few
TGTGCCAGTAACGGTAGGGAGCTACCCTACGAGCAGTACTTC
CASNGRELPYEQYF
>TRBJ2-5|TRBV5-5|TRBD1|once
TGTGCCAGCAGCAACAGGGGCTACCAAGAGACCCAGTACTTC
CASSNRGYQETQYF
>TRBJ1-6|TRBV6-5|-|few
TGTGCCAGCGCTCCACATAGCAATTCACCCCTCCACTTT
CASAPHSNSPLHF
>TRBJ2-1|TRBV2|-|-
TGTGCCAGCAGTGCCCAGCGGGCCCCCTACAATGAGCAGTTCTTC
CASSAQRAPYNEQFF
>TRBJ1-5|TRBV19|-|many
TGTGCCAGTTGGGAACTTCGAGGCAATCAGCCCCAGCATTTT
CASWELRGNQPQHF
>TRBJ1-4|TRBV5-1|TRBD1|-
TGCGCCAGTACGCCGGGACAGTCAACTAATGAAAAACTGTTTTTT
CASTPGQSTNEKLFF
>TRBJ1-5|TRBV2|-|-
TGTGCCAGCAGTGACATGGGGGGTCAGCCCCAGCATTTT
CASSDMGGQPQHF
>TRBJ1-2|TRBV10-3|-|-
TGTGCCATCAGTGAGGCGAAGAATGGCTACACCTTC
CAISEAKNGYTF
>TRBJ1-1|TRBV5-4|TRBD1|-
TGTGCCAGCAGCGTCCTCGGGCAGGGGGACACTGAAGCTTTCTTT
CASSVLGQGDTEAFF
>TRBJ1-3|TRBV9|-|-
TGTGCCAGCAGCCCCACCCAGGGGACTGGAAACACCATATATTTT
CASSPTQGTGNTIYF
>TRBJ2-1|TRBV14|TRBD1|-
TGTGCCAGCAGACGGGACAGCTTATCCTACAATGAGCAGTTCTTC
CASRRDSLSYNEQFF
>TRBJ2-1|TRBV5-5|TRBD1|-
TGTGCCAGCAGCGAACAGGGGCTTGAGCAGTTCTTC
CASSEQGLEQFF
>TRBJ2-1|TRBV13|-|-
TGTGCCAGCAGCCCGCTAGCTGTGGGAGGAGGCTATGAGCAGTTCTTC
CASSPLAVGGGYEQFF
>TRBJ2-5|TRBV1|-|-
TGCACCAGCAGCCTTGGGACTAGCGGGAGTGGCTGGCAAGAGACCCAGTACTTC
CTSSLGTSGSGWQETQYF
>TRBJ1-5|TRBV19|-|once
TGTGCCAGTAGTATCTCCAATCAGCCCCAGCATTTT
CASSISNQPQHF
>TRBJ2-5|TRBV18|-|few
TGTGCCAGCTCACCCGCAGGGAGTTTGGAGACCCAGTACTTC
CASSPAGSLETQYF
>TRBJ2-1|TRBV2|TRBD1|once
TGTGCCAGCAGTGAGAGGACAGGGGGCTATAGCTCCTACAATGAGCAGTTCTTC
CASSERTGGYSSYNEQFF
>TRBJ1-5|TRBV7-8|TRBD1|-
TGTGCCAGCAGCTTCAAAGGGACAGGGGGCACTCCGCATTTT
CASSFKGTGGTPHF
>TRBJ2-3|TRBV28|-|many
TGTGCCAGCAGTTTACCAGGGCCTCACAATACGCAGTATTTT
CASSLPGPHNTQYF
>TRBJ1-5|TRBV28|-|-
TGTGCCAGCCAGATAGGGACACTCTATAATCAGCCCCAGCATTTT
CASQIGTLYNQPQHF
>TRBJ2-7|TRBV28|-|-
TGTGCCAGCAGTTTGTTTTCCCAAGAGCAGTACTTC
CASSLFSQEQYF
>TRBJ1-4|TRBV11-2|-|once
TGTGCCAGCAGCTTAGACTTGCAGGGTCGCAAACTGTTTTTT
CASSLDLQGRKLFF
>TRBJ2-7|TRBV7-2|TRBD2|-
TGTGCCAGCAGCCCGACTAGCGGGAGCTCCGAGCAGTACTTC
CASSPTSGSSEQYF
>TRBJ1-4|TRBV10-3|-|-
TGTGCCATATCTCCAACTGCAACTAATGAAAAACTGTTTTTT
CAISPTATNEKLFF
>TRBJ2-7|TRBV5-1|TRBD2|-
TGCGCCAGCAGCTTGGGCGGAGCGGGGTTCGACGAGCAGTACTTC
CASSLGGAGFDEQYF
>TRBJ2-7|TRBV5-4|-|-
TGTGCCAGCAGCTTGGATGTATTCGGAGGGGGGGAGCAGTACTTC
CASSLDVFGGGEQYF
>TRBJ2-1|TRBV10-1|TRBD1|-
TGCGCCAGCAGTAGGGACAGGGGGGATGAGCAGTTCTTC
CASSRDRGDEQFF
>TRBJ2-2|TRBV25-1|TRBD1|-
TGTGCCAGCAGTGATCCTGGGACAGGTTACACCGGGGAGCTGTTTTTT
CASSDPGTGYTGELFF
>TRBJ2-7|TRBV6-5|-|-
TGTGCCAGCAGCCGGACATTGGGCTACGAGCAGTACTTC
CASSRTLGYEQYF
>TRBJ2-7|TRBV19|-|-
TGTGCCAGTCGGAGGGGGACAAATTCCTACGAGCAGTACTTC
CASRRGTNSYEQYF
>TRBJ2-1|TRBV28|TRBD1|-
TGTGCCAGCAGTCGGGACAGGGGGAAGGCCAATGAGCAGTTCTTC
CASSRDRGKANEQFF
>TRBJ1-1|TRBV9|-|-
TGTGCCAGCAGCGCCAAAGATGGGTACACAGACACTGAAGCTTTCTTT
CASSAKDGYTDTEAFF
>TRBJ1-3|TRBV27|-|-
TGTGCCAGCAGAAGGACAGCGATCTCTGGAAACACCATATATTTT
CASRRTAISGNTIYF
>TRBJ2-7|TRBV6-5|TRBD1|-
TGTGCCAGCAGAACAACACAGGGGGCCGTGTACGAGCAGTACTTC
CASRTTQGAVYEQYF
>TRBJ2-2|TRBV29-1|-|-
TGCAGCGTTAAAGGGGCGGGGAACACCGGGGAGCTGTTTTTT
CSVKGAGNTGELFF
>TRBJ2-2|TRBV7-2|-|-
TGTGCCAGCAGCTTTGGGGGCCGGACCGGGGAGCTGTTTTTT
CASSFGGRTGELFF
>TRBJ2-5|TRBV9|TRBD1|-
TGTGCCACCTCCGGTGAGGGGGGACAGGGGGCTGGGGAGACCCAGTACTTC
CATSGEGGQGAGETQYF
>TRBJ1-5|TRBV10-3|-|many
TGTGCCACGTCGATTAGGGATGTTGGTTCAGGTCAGCCCCAGCATTTT
CATSIRDVGSGQPQHF
>TRBJ2-1|TRBV5-1|TRBD2|many
TGCGCCAGCAGCGCATTAAAACCCGGGACTAGCGTCTCCTACAATGAGCAGTTCTTC
CASSALKPGTSVSYNEQFF
>TRBJ1-5|TRBV7-9|-|once
TGTGCCAGCAGCTTAGGGTCTGATAGCAATCAGCCCCAGCATTTT
CASSLGSDSNQPQHF
>TRBJ2-2|TRBV20-1|-|-
TGCAGTGCTAGGATTTTTGGAGAGCTGTTTTTT
CSARIFGELFF